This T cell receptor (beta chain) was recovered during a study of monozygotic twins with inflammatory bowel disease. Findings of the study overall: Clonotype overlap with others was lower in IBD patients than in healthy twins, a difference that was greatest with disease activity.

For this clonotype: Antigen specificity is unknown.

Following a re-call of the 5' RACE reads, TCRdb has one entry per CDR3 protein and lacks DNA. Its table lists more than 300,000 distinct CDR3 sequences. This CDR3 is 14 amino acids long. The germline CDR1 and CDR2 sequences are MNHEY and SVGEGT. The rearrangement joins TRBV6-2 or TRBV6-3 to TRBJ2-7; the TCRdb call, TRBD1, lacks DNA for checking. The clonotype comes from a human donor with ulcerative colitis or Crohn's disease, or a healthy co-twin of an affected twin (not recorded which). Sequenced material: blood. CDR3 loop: CASSRQGGAYEQYF.